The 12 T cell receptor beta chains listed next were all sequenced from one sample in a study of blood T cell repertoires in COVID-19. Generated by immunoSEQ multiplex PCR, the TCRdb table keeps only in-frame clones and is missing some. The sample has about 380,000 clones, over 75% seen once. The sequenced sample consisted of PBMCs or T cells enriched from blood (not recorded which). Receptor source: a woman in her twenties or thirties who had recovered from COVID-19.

Here the CDR3 DNA reads TGTGCCAGCAGCCAAGATAGGGAGGTGCTGTACTTC. Protein sequence: CASSQDREVLYF. This chain links TRBV4-2 with TRBJ2-7, with D tentatively TRBD2 (6 bases). V was trimmed by 0 bases and J by 12 bases, leaving 12 bases between them. The CDR3 covers 12 residues. The germline V gene has CDR1 LGHNA and CDR2 YNFKEQ.

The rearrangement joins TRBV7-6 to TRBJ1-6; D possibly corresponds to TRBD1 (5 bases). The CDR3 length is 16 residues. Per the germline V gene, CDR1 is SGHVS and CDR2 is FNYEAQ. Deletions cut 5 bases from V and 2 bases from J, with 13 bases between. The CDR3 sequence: CASSMGGATYNSPLHF. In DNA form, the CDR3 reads TGTGCCAGCAGCATGGGAGGGGCCACCTATAATTCACCCCTCCACTTT.

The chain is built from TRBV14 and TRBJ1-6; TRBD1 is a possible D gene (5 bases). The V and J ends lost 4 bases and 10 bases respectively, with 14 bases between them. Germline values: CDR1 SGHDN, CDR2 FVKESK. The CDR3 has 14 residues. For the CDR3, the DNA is TGTGCCAGCAGCCTACGACAGAAGGGCTCACCCCTCCACTTT. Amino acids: CASSLRQKGSPLHF.

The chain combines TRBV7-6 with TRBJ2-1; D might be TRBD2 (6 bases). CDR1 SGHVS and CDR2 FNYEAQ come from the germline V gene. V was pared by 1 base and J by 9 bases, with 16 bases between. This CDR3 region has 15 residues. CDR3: CASSLVVLGRGEQFF. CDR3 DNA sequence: TGTGCCAGCAGCTTAGTGGTCCTCGGGCGGGGTGAGCAGTTCTTC.

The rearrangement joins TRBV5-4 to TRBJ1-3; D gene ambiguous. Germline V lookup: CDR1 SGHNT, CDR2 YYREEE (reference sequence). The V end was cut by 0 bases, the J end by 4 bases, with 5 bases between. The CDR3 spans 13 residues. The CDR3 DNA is TGTGCCAGCAGCTTGGCTATCGGAAACACCATATATTTT. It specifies CASSLAIGNTIYF.

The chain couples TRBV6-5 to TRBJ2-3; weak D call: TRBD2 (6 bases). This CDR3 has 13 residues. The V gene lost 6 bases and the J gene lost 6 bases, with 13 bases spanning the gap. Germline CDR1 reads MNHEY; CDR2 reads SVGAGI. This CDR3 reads CASSPLATDTQYF. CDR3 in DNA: TGTGCCAGCAGCCCACTAGCTACTGATACGCAGTATTTT.

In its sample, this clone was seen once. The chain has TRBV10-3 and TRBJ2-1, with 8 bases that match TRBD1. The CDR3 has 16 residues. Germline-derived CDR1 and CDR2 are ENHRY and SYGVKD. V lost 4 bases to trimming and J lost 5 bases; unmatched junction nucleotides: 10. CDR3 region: CAISVETGVGNNEQFF. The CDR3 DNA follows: TGTGCCATCAGTGTCGAGACAGGGGTAGGGAACAATGAGCAGTTCTTC.

The CDR3: CASSLGGGDTGELFF. For the CDR3, the DNA is TGCGCCAGCAGCCTAGGTGGGGGCGACACCGGGGAGCTGTTTTTT. The J gene is TRBJ2-2, the V gene TRBV5-1, with D perhaps TRBD1 (6 bases). Per the germline V gene, CDR1 is SGHRS and CDR2 is YFSETQ. V was shortened by 4 bases and J by 3 bases, with 13 bases between the two germline ends. The CDR3 consists of 15 residues.

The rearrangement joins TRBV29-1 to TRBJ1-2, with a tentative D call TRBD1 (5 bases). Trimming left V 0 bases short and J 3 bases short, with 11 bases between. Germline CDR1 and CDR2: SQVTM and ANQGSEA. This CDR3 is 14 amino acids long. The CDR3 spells CSVEDRDRDYGYTF. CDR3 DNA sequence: TGCAGCGTTGAAGATCGCGACAGAGACTATGGCTACACCTTC.

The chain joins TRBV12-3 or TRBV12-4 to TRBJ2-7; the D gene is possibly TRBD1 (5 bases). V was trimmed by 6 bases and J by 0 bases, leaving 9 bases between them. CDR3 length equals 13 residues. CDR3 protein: CASRTESSYEQYF. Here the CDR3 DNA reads TGTGCCAGCAGGACAGAGAGCTCCTACGAGCAGTACTTC.

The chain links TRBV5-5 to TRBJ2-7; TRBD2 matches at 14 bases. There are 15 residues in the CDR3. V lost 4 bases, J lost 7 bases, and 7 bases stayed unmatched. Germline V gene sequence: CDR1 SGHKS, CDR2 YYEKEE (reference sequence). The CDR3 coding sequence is TGTGCCAGCAGCCCCGGACTAGCGGGAGGAGGGGAGCAGTACTTC. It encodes CASSPGLAGGGEQYF.

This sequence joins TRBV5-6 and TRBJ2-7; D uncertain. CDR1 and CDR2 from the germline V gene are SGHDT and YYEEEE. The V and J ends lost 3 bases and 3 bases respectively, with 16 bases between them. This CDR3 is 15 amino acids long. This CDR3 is CASSSMSGYNYEQYF. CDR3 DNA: TGTGCCAGCAGCTCCATGTCGGGTTACAACTACGAGCAGTACTTC.